This entry features one T cell receptor (beta chain) sequence. The antigen remains undetermined. The repertoire was sequenced with immunoSEQ multiplex PCR; TCRdb's copy has only in-frame clones and lacks some. The sample includes approximately 67,000 clones, about nine tenths of them seen just once. The V end lost 4 bases, the J end lost 6 bases, and 20 bases lay between the germline ends. The CDR3 is 15 residues long. Germline V CDR1 and CDR2: SGHNT, YYREEE (reference sequence). These data belong to a study of T cell responses to AZD1222 COVID-19 vaccine. Findings of the study overall: At baseline, just 6 or 7 AZD1222 recipients tested seropositive.

This TCR was recovered from an adult who received the AZD1222 COVID-19 vaccine. The chain combines TRBV5-4 with TRBJ2-7; D may correspond to TRBD1 or TRBD2 (5 bases each). The sequences come from peripheral blood, collected 28 days after the second AZD1222 dose. The CDR3 spells CASSPSGLLSSEQYF. The CDR3 DNA reads as TGTGCCAGCAGCCCCTCGGGGCTCCTTTCGAGCGAGCAGTACTTC.